Below are 15 T cell receptor beta chains sequenced from a single sample in a study of T cells in women clearing cervical HPV infection. Profiling relied on immunoSEQ multiplex PCR, and the TCRdb table lists in-frame clones only, not all of them. The sample's table shows tens of thousands of clones. Material for sequencing was blood buffy coat. Receptor source: a woman between 18 and 70 years old with a cervical HPV16 infection that either progressed to CIN3+ or cleared (not recorded which).

Comments on this clone: Coverage ceases 3 residues before the CDR3 finishes, and the germline J gene fills in the end. The J gene is TRBJ2-7, the V gene TRBV2; D ambiguous. The CDR3 sequence is 12 residues long. With 7 bases removed from V and 4 bases from J, the gap between germline ends came to 11 bases. CDR1 is SNHLY, CDR2 FYNNEI, per germline. Here the CDR3 reads CASILKGYEQYF. CDR3 DNA (partial): TGTGCCAGCATTCTAAAGGGTTACGAG.

Turning to this clone: The read terminates 3 residues ahead of where the CDR3 ends, so the germline J gene completes it. The chain uses TRBV20-1 and TRBJ2-1, with 10 bases fitting TRBD1. V lost 3 bases and J lost 4; bases outside the gene matches: 6. Germline CDR1 and CDR2: DFQATT and SNEGSKA (reference sequence). This CDR3 has 15 amino acids. This CDR3 reads CSASPGQGSYNEQFF. The sequenced CDR3 bases are TGCAGTGCTAGTCCGGGACAGGGGTCGTACAATGAG.

Comments on this clone: The read is 3 residues too short to cover the CDR3 end, so that end is filled in from the germline J gene. The chain links TRBV20-1 to TRBJ2-1, with D perhaps TRBD1 (5 bases). V was cut by 6 bases and J by 2 bases, with 17 bases left in between. The CDR3 extends over 15 amino acids. The V gene's germline CDR1 is DFQATT and CDR2 SNEGSKA (reference sequence). The CDR3: CSAPIRAYTYNEQFF. The sequenced CDR3 bases are TGCAGTGCCCCAATCAGGGCTTACACCTACAATGAG.

The sequenced part of the CDR3 DNA is TGTGCCAGCAGCTTTGTTCGGGGGTCTGAA. Protein: CASSFVRGSE. The complete CDR3 protein is CASSFVRGSEAFF. This chain joins TRBV11-2 and TRBJ1-1; D is possibly TRBD1 (5 bases). The CDR3 end lies 3 residues beyond the end of the read and is filled in from the germline J gene. The CDR3 is made up of 13 amino acids. V was cut by 3 bases and J by 6 bases, with 11 bases left in between. Looked up from germline, CDR1 is SGHAT and CDR2 is FQNNGV.

As regards this clone: The read gets to within 3 residues of the CDR3 end, and the germline J gene fills in the rest. V usage is TRBV20-1 and J usage is TRBJ2-7; 10 bases fit TRBD1. The CDR3 spans 14 residues. Germline V gene data show CDR1 as DFQATT and CDR2 as SNEGSKA (reference sequence). J gave up 4 bases and V 1 base, and 4 bases lay outside the gene matches. The CDR3 sequence: CSARVSGQGYEQYF. Incomplete CDR3 DNA: TGCAGTGCTAGAGTTTCGGGACAGGGGTACGAG.

A remark on this clone: The junction departs from the called germline gene at one end, perhaps through a read error. The read terminates 3 residues ahead of where the CDR3 ends, so the germline J gene completes it. The V gene is TRBV18, the J gene TRBJ1-2; possible D gene TRBD1, 6 bases. CDR3 size: 14 residues. CDR1 and CDR2 (germline): KGHSH, LQKENI. The part of the CDR3 DNA that was read is TGTGCCAGCGCACCGACAGGCCCCAACTATGGC. Its protein product is CASAPTGPNYG. The CDR3, in full, reads CASAPTGPNYGYTF.

As regards this clone: Coverage ceases 3 residues before the CDR3 finishes, and the germline J gene fills in the end. The chain recombines TRBV19 with TRBJ1-1; perhaps TRBD1 as D (6 bases). Germline CDR1 LNHDA, CDR2 SQIVND (reference sequence). The CDR3 consists of 13 residues. V was trimmed by 9 bases and J by 3 bases, leaving 14 bases between them. This CDR3 reads CASGQYRDTEAFF. The covered CDR3 bases are TGTGCCAGCGGACAGTATAGGGACACTGAA.

As concerns this clone: The read falls 3 residues short of the CDR3 end, and the missing part is taken from the germline J gene. The J gene is TRBJ2-3, the V gene TRBV20-1; TRBD1 aligns across 8 bases. There are 15 residues in the CDR3. Germline V gene lookup returns CDR1 DFQATT and CDR2 SNEGSKA (reference sequence). The CDR3 loop is CSAQGQGYSNQPQYF. Incomplete CDR3 DNA: TGCAGTGCCCAAGGACAGGGCTATAGCAATCAGCCG.

On this clone: The sequenced fragment ends 3 residues before the CDR3 boundary, so the rest is inferred from the germline J gene. The chain employs TRBV3-1 (or the pseudogene TRBV3-2) and TRBJ1-1; no clear D gene. The CDR3 runs to 13 residues. Germline V gene lookup returns CDR1 LGHDT and CDR2 YNNKEL (reference sequence). V was trimmed by 1 base and J by 6 bases, leaving 9 bases between them. CDR3 sequence reads: CASSQGGYAEAFF. Incomplete CDR3 DNA: TGTGCCAGCAGCCAAGGCGGGTACGCTGAA.

This clone ranks as medium-sized in terms of frequency. The missing CDR3 end, 3 residues past where the read stops, is filled in from the germline J gene. The V gene is TRBV6-2 or TRBV6-3, the J gene TRBJ2-1; TRBD1 matches 8 bases. CDR3 size: 13 residues. The junction had 2 bases not matched to a gene; V was cut back by 6 bases and J by 4 bases. Germline V gene lookup returns CDR1 MNHEY and CDR2 SVGEGT. CDR3 amino acids: CASSRTGYNEQFF. The covered CDR3 bases are TGTGCCAGCAGCCGGACAGGGTACAATGAG.

To note about this clone: The DNA ends 3 residues before the CDR3 does, and the rest of the CDR3 is filled in from the germline J gene. The chain links TRBV28 to TRBJ2-7; 8 bases line up with TRBD2. CDR1 is MDHEN and CDR2 is SYDVKM in the germline V gene. Trimming took 7 bases from V and 3 from J; bases not matched to a gene: 5. This CDR3 comprises 13 residues. CDR3 bases read: TGTGCCAGCACCCGGACTAGCAGCTACGAG. It translates to CASTRTSSYE. The full CDR3 protein reads CASTRTSSYEQYF.

Details on this clone: Sequencing ends 3 residues short of the CDR3 end; the germline J gene provides the rest. The gene calls are TRBV20-1 and TRBJ1-5; 8 bases align to TRBD1. CDR1 is DFQATT and CDR2 is SNEGSKA in the germline V gene (reference sequence). The V and J ends lost 3 bases and 0 bases, in that order; junction bases with no gene match: 7. There are 16 residues in the CDR3. The CDR3 bases that were read are TGCAGTGCTAGTGGGACAGGAAGATATAGCAATCAGCCC. Translated: CSASGTGRYSNQP. The CDR3 as a whole reads CSASGTGRYSNQPQHF.

Comment on this clone: Read sequence stops 3 residues before the CDR3 end, and the germline J gene provides the missing end. The rearrangement uses TRBV2 and TRBJ1-1; 8 nucleotides match TRBD1. The CDR3 contains 19 residues. V gave up 0 bases and J gave up 0 bases; unmatched junction bases: 12. CDR1 is SNHLY and CDR2 is FYNNEI in the germline V gene. The DNA read from the CDR3 is TGTGCCAGCAGTGAAGCGACAGGGGTCCTGCCCCTTATGAACACTGAA. It encodes CASSEATGVLPLMNTE. From start to end, the CDR3 is CASSEATGVLPLMNTEAFF.

In the case of this clone: The sequence runs out 3 residues before the end of the CDR3; the remainder is reconstructed from the germline J gene. The chain uses TRBV29-1 and TRBJ2-3; 10 bases are a match to TRBD1. The germline gives CDR1 SQVTM, CDR2 ANQGSEA. The CDR3 extends over 13 amino acids. The CDR3 sequence: CSARQGAGETQYF. CDR3 DNA, as far as it was read: TGCAGCGCAAGACAGGGGGCCGGAGAGACG.

As regards this clone: The read finishes 3 residues shy of the CDR3 end, and the germline J gene is used to complete it. The V call is TRBV7-9, the J call TRBJ1-1; 9 nucleotides align to TRBD1. The CDR3 is 14 amino acids. Germline V gene data show CDR1 as SEHNR and CDR2 as FQNEAQ (reference sequence). J gave up 6 bases and V 3 bases, and 5 bases lay outside the gene matches. CDR3 protein: CASSLGGTGPEAFF. The sequenced CDR3 bases are TGTGCCAGCAGCTTGGGGGGGACAGGGCCTGAA. The variable domain in full, with the rest retrieved from reference TRBV7-9 and TRBJ1-1, is DTGVSQNPRHKITKRGQNVTFRCDPISEHNRLYWYRQTLGQGPEFLTYFQNEAQLEKSRLLSDRFSAERPKGSFSTLEIQRTEQGDSAMYLCASSLGGTGPEAFFGQGTRLTVV.